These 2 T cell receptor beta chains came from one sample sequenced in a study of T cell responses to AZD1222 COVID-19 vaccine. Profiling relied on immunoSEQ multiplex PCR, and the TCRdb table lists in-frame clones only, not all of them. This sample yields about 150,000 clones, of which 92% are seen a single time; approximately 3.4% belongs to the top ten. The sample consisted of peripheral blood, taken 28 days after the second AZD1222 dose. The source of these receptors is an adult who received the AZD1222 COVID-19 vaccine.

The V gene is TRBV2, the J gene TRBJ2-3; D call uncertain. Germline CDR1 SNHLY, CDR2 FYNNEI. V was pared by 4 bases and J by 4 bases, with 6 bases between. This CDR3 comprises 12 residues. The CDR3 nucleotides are TGTGCCAGCAGTGCCCGTGCAGATACGCAGTATTTT. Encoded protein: CASSARADTQYF. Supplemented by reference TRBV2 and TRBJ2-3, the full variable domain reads EPEVTQTPSHQVTQMGQEVILRCVPISNHLYFYWYRQILGQKVEFLVSFYNNEISEKSEIFDDQFSVERPDGSNFTLKIRSTKLEDSAMYFCASSARADTQYFGPGTRLTVL.

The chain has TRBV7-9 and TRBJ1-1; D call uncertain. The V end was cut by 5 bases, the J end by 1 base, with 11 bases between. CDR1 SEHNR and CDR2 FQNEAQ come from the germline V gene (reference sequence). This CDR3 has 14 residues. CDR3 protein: CASSPQFGNTEAFF. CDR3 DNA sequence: TGTGCCAGCAGCCCCCAATTTGGGAACACTGAAGCTTTCTTT.